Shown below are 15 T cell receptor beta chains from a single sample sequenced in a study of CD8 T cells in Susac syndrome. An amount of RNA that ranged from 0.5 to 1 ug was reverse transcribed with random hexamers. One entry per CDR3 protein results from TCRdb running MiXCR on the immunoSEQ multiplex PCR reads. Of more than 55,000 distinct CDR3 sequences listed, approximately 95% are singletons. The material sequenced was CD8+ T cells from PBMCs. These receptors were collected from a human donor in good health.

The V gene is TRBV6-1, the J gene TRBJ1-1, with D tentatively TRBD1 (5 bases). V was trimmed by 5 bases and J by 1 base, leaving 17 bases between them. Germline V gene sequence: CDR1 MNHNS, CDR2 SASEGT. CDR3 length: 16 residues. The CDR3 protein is CASSPYSGDGNTEAFF. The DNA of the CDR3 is TGTGCCAGCAGTCCGTACTCTGGGGACGGGAACACTGAAGCTTTCTTT.

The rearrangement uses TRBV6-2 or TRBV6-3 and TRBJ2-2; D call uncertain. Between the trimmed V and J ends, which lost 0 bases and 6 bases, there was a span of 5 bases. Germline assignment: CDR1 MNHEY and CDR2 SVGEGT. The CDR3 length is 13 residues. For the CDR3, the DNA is TGTGCCAGCAGTTACTCGAGGCCCGGGGAGCTGTTTTTT. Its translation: CASSYSRPGELFF.

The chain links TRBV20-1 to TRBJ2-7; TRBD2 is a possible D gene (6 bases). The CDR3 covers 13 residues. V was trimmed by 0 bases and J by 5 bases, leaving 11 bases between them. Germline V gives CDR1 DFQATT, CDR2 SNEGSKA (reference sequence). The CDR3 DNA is TGCAGTGCTAGAGATCATCGGGGGAACGAGCAGTACGTC. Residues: CSARDHRGNEQYV.

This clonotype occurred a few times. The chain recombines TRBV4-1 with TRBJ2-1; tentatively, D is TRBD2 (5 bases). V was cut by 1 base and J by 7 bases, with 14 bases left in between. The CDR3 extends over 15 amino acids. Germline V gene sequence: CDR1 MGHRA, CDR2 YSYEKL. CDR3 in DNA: TGCGCCAGCAGCCAAGGGTCACGGAGGAGGAATGAGCAGTTCTTC. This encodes CASSQGSRRRNEQFF.

The CDR3 here is CASSPTSVAVTDTQYF. The CDR3 nucleotides read TGTGCCAGCAGCCCGACATCCGTGGCAGTCACAGATACGCAGTATTTT. The gene calls are TRBV9 and TRBJ2-3; D is unresolved. The germline V and J ends were trimmed by 4 bases and 2 bases, with 17 bases remaining between them. The germline CDR1 and CDR2 sequences are SGDLS and YYNGEE. The CDR3 spans 16 residues.

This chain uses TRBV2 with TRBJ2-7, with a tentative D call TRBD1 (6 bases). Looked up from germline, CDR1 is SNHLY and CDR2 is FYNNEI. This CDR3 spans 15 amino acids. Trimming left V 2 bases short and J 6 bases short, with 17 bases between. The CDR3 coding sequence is TGTGCCAGCAGTGAAAAAGGTGGGGGCTGGGGCGAGCAGTACTTC. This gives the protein CASSEKGGGWGEQYF. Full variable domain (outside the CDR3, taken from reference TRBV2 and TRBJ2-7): EPEVTQTPSHQVTQMGQEVILRCVPISNHLYFYWYRQILGQKVEFLVSFYNNEISEKSEIFDDQFSVERPDGSNFTLKIRSTKLEDSAMYFCASSEKGGGWGEQYFGPGTRLTVT.

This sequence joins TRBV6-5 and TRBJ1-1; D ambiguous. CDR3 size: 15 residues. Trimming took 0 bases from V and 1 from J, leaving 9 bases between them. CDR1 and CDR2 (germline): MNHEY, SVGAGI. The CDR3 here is CASSYSMVPNTEAFF. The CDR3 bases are TGTGCCAGCAGTTACTCGATGGTCCCGAACACTGAAGCTTTCTTT.

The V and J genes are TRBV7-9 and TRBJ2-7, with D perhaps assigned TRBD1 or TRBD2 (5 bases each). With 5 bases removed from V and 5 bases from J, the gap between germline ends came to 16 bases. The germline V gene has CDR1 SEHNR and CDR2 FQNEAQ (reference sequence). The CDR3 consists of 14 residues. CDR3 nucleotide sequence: TGTGCCAGCAGCACGGGGCGGATATCGGACGAGCAGTACGTC. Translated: CASSTGRISDEQYV.

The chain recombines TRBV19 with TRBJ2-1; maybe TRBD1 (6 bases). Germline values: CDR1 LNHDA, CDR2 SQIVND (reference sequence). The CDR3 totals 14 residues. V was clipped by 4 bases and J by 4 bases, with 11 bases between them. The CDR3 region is CASSTRDTYNEQFF. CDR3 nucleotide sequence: TGTGCCAGTAGTACCCGGGACACGTACAATGAGCAGTTCTTC.

CDR3 bases: TGCGCCAGCAACGACTGGGGACAGGATGAAAAACTGTTTTTT. Amino acid sequence: CASNDWGQDEKLFF. This rearrangement joins TRBV4-1 to TRBJ1-4; 8 bases fit TRBD1. With V trimmed by 7 bases and J by 6 bases, 7 bases remained unmatched. The CDR3 consists of 14 residues. Per the germline V gene, CDR1 is MGHRA and CDR2 is YSYEKL.

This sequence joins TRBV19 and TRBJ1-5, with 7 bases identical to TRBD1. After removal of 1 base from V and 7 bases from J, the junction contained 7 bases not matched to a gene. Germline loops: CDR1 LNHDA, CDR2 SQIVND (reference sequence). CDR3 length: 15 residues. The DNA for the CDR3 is TGTGCCAGTAGTATAGTTGACAGGGCTGGCCAGCCCCAGCATTTT. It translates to CASSIVDRAGQPQHF.

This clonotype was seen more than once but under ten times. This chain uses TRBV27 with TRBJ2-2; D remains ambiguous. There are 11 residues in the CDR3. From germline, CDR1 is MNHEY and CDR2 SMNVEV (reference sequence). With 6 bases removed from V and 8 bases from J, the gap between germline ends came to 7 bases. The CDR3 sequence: CASSRSGELFF. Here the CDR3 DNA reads TGTGCCAGCAGCCGCTCAGGGGAGCTGTTTTTT.

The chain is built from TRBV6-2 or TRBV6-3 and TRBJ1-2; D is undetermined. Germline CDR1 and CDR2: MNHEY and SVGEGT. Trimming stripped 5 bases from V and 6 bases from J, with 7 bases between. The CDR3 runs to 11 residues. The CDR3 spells CASSPGDGYTF. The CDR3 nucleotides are TGTGCCAGCAGTCCGGGTGATGGCTACACCTTC.

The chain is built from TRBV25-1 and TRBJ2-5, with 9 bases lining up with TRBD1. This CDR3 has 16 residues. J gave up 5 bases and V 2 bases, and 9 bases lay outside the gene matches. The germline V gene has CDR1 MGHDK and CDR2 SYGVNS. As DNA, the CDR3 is TGTGCCAGCAGTGAAGCTTGGACAGGGGACTTGGAGACCCAGTACTTC. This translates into CASSEAWTGDLETQYF.

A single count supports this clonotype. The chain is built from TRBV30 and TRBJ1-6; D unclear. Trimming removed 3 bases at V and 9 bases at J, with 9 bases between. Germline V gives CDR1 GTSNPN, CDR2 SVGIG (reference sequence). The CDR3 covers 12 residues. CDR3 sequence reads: CAWSPLGSPLHF. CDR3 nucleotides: TGTGCCTGGAGCCCCCTTGGTTCACCCCTCCACTTT.